The T cell receptor beta chain under discussion was sequenced for a study of shared clonotypes between healthy human individuals. This clone was counted between two and nine times. Within the sample, other DNA sequences also encode this same CDR3. Adult donors, all healthy and HIV-negative, had no recent acute infections or vaccinations. For genomic DNA, unsorted samples relied on some 100 million PBMCs. This CDR3 region has 13 residues. The V gene lost 2 bases and the J gene lost 1 base, with 6 bases spanning the gap. From germline, CDR1 is MDHEN and CDR2 SYDVKM. Researchers ran the assay at a deep level. Every subset's genomic DNA went evenly onto several immunoSEQ plates. Clones were sequenced by immunoSEQ multiplex PCR, and TCRdb holds only the in-frame ones, with some missing. The data contain 450,000 to 650,000 clones, about 80% of them singletons.

Sequencing input: PBMCs. This rearrangement joins TRBV28 to TRBJ2-7, with D possibly matching TRBD2 (5 bases). The clonotype was recovered from a woman aged 40 to 55 in good health. Some clones in this sample may be carry-over from other donors' samples. The CDR3 spells CASSLEGSYEQYF. The CDR3 nucleotides read TGTGCCAGCAGTTTAGAGGGATCCTACGAGCAGTACTTC.